The 17 T cell receptor beta chains listed next were all sequenced from one sample in a study of T-cell reconstitution after alpha-beta-depleted transplantation in children. Preparation of the TCRbeta library used unique molecular identifiers. MiXCR, applied by TCRdb to the PCR reads, yields one record per CDR3 protein. The sample holds 530,000 or so distinct CDR3 sequences, more than 20% seen once. The source was PBMCs, collected before TCRalphabeta/CD19-depleted stem cell transplant. All receptors come from a boy in the first two years of life with Wiskott-Aldrich syndrome, due to receive a stem cell transplant.

The chain is built from TRBV25-1 and TRBJ1-1, with D maybe TRBD1 (5 bases). This CDR3 comprises 11 residues. Germline loops: CDR1 MGHDK, CDR2 SYGVNS. V lost 6 bases to trimming and J lost 7 bases, with 9 bases between them. The CDR3, as DNA: TGTGCCAGCAGGGGGGGAAGTGAAGCTTTCTTT. This sequence encodes CASRGGSEAFF.

The CDR3 loop reads CASSYSRLAGGREQFF. The CDR3 region has the DNA TGTGCCAGCAGTTACTCGAGACTAGCGGGAGGGCGTGAGCAGTTCTTC. The chain uses TRBV6-5 and TRBJ2-1; 14 bases fit TRBD2. CDR1 and CDR2 (germline): MNHEY, SVGAGI. There are 16 residues in the CDR3. V was pared by 0 bases and J by 9 bases, with 4 bases of the junction left unmatched.

This chain connects TRBV12-3 or TRBV12-4 to TRBJ2-3; unclear D gene. The CDR3 is made up of 12 amino acids. The ends were cut back, 8 bases at V and 0 bases at J, with 6 bases in the middle. Written as DNA, the CDR3 is TGTGCCAGCTTCAAAAGCACAGATACGCAGTATTTT. Residues: CASFKSTDTQYF.

In its sample, this clonotype was seen a few times. This chain connects TRBV6-5 to TRBJ1-1; D may be TRBD1 (6 bases). The CDR3 runs 14 residues. With 4 bases removed from V and 8 bases from J, the gap between germline ends came to 17 bases. Germline CDR1 is MNHEY and CDR2 is SVGAGI. In DNA, the CDR3 is TGTGCCAGCAGTTTTGTAAGGGGGAGACCCGAAGCTTTCTTT. Protein sequence: CASSFVRGRPEAFF.

A few counts support this clonotype. The rearrangement uses TRBV29-1 and TRBJ1-1, with a possible D match to TRBD1 (5 bases). Germline V lookup: CDR1 SQVTM, CDR2 ANQGSEA. V was cut by 7 bases and J by 1 base, with 16 bases left in between. The CDR3 has 14 amino acids. The CDR3 protein is CSANALTANTEAFF. The CDR3 nucleotides read TGCAGCGCCAATGCCCTGACAGCGAACACTGAAGCTTTCTTT.

This chain uses TRBV2 with TRBJ2-7; D possibly corresponds to TRBD1 (6 bases). The V and J ends lost 7 bases and 3 bases respectively, with 13 bases between them. The germline V gene has CDR1 SNHLY and CDR2 FYNNEI. This CDR3 has 13 residues. CDR3 sequence: CASIMGALYEQYF. In nucleotides, the CDR3 is TGTGCCAGCATTATGGGGGCCCTCTACGAGCAGTACTTC.

The chain couples TRBV7-9 to TRBJ2-3; the D is unclear. CDR3 length equals 13 residues. The germline V gene encodes CDR1 SEHNR and CDR2 FQNEAQ (reference sequence). Trimming removed 3 bases from V and 4 bases from J, with 8 bases in between. The DNA of the CDR3 is TGTGCCAGCAGCTTGTTCGTATCAGATACGCAGTATTTT. Translated, it gives CASSLFVSDTQYF.

This clonotype was detected only a few times. This chain joins TRBV10-3 and TRBJ2-1; tentative D call: TRBD2 (5 bases). The CDR3 sequence is 15 residues long. In germline, CDR1 is ENHRY, CDR2 SYGVKD. V was cut by 5 bases and J by 5 bases, with 16 bases left in between. CDR3: CAISFSVISNNEQFF. DNA of the CDR3: TGTGCCATCAGTTTTAGCGTTATTTCGAACAATGAGCAGTTCTTC.

This rearrangement joins TRBV6-2 or TRBV6-3 to TRBJ2-1, with TRBD2 matching over 14 bases. Germline V lookup: CDR1 MNHEY, CDR2 SVGEGT. The V segment lost 8 bases and the J segment 4 bases; nucleotides outside the gene matches: 13. This CDR3 region has 18 residues. CDR3 DNA: TGTGCCAGCGGGGTAGGACTAGCGGGAGGAAGGGGTTACAATGAGCAGTTCTTC. Translating gives CASGVGLAGGRGYNEQFF.

This clonotype came up a few times. This chain connects TRBV7-9 to TRBJ1-4; D is perhaps TRBD1 (6 bases). Germline V gene sequence: CDR1 SEHNR, CDR2 FQNEAQ (reference sequence). The CDR3 is 16 residues long. Between the trimmed V and J ends, which lost 4 bases and 1 base, there was a span of 13 bases. The CDR3 loop reads CASSSGQLETNEKLFF. The CDR3 region has the DNA TGTGCCAGCAGCTCGGGACAACTGGAAACTAATGAAAAACTGTTTTTT.

The gene calls are TRBV5-1 and TRBJ2-3; 8 bases line up with TRBD1. V lost 1 base and J lost 1; bases outside the gene matches: 5. The CDR3 length is 16 residues. Looked up from germline, CDR1 is SGHRS and CDR2 is YFSETQ. CDR3 DNA sequence: TGCGCCAGCAGCTTGTTGGGACAGGCGCGCACAGATACGCAGTATTTT. Translation: CASSLLGQARTDTQYF.

The rearrangement links TRBV18 to TRBJ2-3, with 8 positions matching TRBD2. The CDR3 length is 15 residues. The germline V gene encodes CDR1 KGHSH and CDR2 LQKENI. Trimming at V came to 1 base and at J to 5 bases, leaving 5 bases not matched to a gene. The CDR3 loop is CASSPQAGAGDTQYF. CDR3 in DNA: TGTGCCAGCTCACCACAAGCGGGAGCGGGAGATACGCAGTATTTT.

The chain has TRBV11-3 and TRBJ2-7, with 9 bases identical to TRBD1. The CDR3 sequence is 15 residues long. V lost 1 base to trimming and J lost 9 bases; unmatched junction nucleotides: 10. Germline assignment: CDR1 SGHNT and CDR2 YENEEA. The DNA for the CDR3 is TGTGCCAGCAGCTTAGGTGAAGGGACAGGGTGTTGGCAGTACTTC. Its protein is CASSLGEGTGCWQYF.

This chain links TRBV6-5 with TRBJ2-7, with TRBD2 matching over 9 bases. The CDR3 covers 15 residues. CDR1 is MNHEY, CDR2 SVGAGI, per germline. After removal of 2 bases from V and 6 bases from J, the junction contained 8 bases not matched to a gene. DNA for the CDR3: TGTGCCAGCAGTTACGCGTTAGCGGGAGTCCCCGAGCAGTACTTC. Protein: CASSYALAGVPEQYF.

This clonotype was counted only a few times. V is TRBV20-1 and J is TRBJ1-4, with 7 bases matching TRBD1. The CDR3 covers 14 residues. The V gene's germline CDR1 is DFQATT and CDR2 SNEGSKA (reference sequence). Losses at the gene ends were 3 bases for V and 15 bases for J; bases not matched to a gene: 16. CDR3 coding DNA: TGCAGTGCTAGGGTTACAGGGGTTAATGAAAGGATGTTTTTT. Its protein is CSARVTGVNERMFF.

For this clonotype: One junction end does not reproduce the germline sequence, and a read error may be involved. The V and J genes are TRBV7-2 and TRBJ2-7; 11 bases agree with TRBD2. The CDR3 totals 15 residues. Germline assignment: CDR1 SGHTA and CDR2 FQGNSA. CDR3 nucleotide sequence: TGTGCCAGCAACTTAGGACTAGCGGGCCCGGGGGAGCAGTACTTC. Protein sequence: CASNLGLAGPGEQYF.

This clonotype was seen more than once but under ten times. This rearrangement joins TRBV28 to TRBJ2-7; D is tentatively TRBD1 or TRBD2 (6 bases each). This CDR3 contains 12 residues. CDR1 and CDR2 from the germline V gene are MDHEN and SYDVKM. Trimming shortened V by 7 bases and J by 5 bases, and 12 bases separated the two germline ends. CDR3 DNA sequence: TGTGCCAGCATGGGGGGCTGGAACGAGCAGTACTTC. It is translated as CASMGGWNEQYF.